These T cell receptor beta chains were read from a single sample in a study of cytomegalovirus exposure and HLA in healthy donors. Measured with immunoSEQ multiplex PCR; TCRdb has only the in-frame clones, and not every one. The data show 150,000 to 200,000 clones, more than 75% seen once. Sequencing was performed on PBMCs. The source of these receptors is a woman in her late teens or twenties in good health and CMV-seronegative. Both conserved end residues are part of each CDR3. The D gene is left open where the match is weak.

cdr3_aa v_call d_call cdr3_length j_call
CASSLETGGSGYTF TRBV7-9 TRBD1 14 TRBJ1-2
CATSRGRGGTGELFF TRBV15 TRBD2 15 TRBJ2-2
CAWRRPTGFNNGYTF TRBV30 NA 15 TRBJ1-2
CASSQGFYGYTF TRBV27 NA 12 TRBJ1-2
CASSTGTGNEKLFF TRBV2 TRBD1 14 TRBJ1-4
CATSRVRTERYF TRBV15 NA 12 TRBJ2-7
CASGLASGGGTGELFF TRBV12-5 TRBD1 16 TRBJ2-2
CASSSPQGGLYNEQFF TRBV27 NA 16 TRBJ2-1
CASSDTYEQYF TRBV6-1 NA 11 TRBJ2-7
CASSGTSGAKNIQYF TRBV2 TRBD2 15 TRBJ2-4
CASSIRTSGRARTGELFF TRBV19 TRBD2 18 TRBJ2-2
CASSPVPGLGEQYF TRBV5-8 NA 14 TRBJ2-7
CASSLEYRGRRSYEQYF TRBV5-1 TRBD1 17 TRBJ2-7
CASSLESDSYEQYF TRBV5-4 NA 14 TRBJ2-7
CSVARTSTYEQYF TRBV29-1 TRBD2 13 TRBJ2-7
CASEGAVSDEQFF TRBV6-1 TRBD1 13 TRBJ2-1
CASSFLGSAGAGEQYF TRBV28 TRBD2 16 TRBJ2-7
CATLGGAGELFF TRBV2 NA 12 TRBJ2-2
CAIRGQGYGYTF TRBV10-3 TRBD1 12 TRBJ1-2
CAISDLGAGSGNTIYF TRBV10-3 NA 16 TRBJ1-3
CASSSTSRVRGTETQYF TRBV5-6 NA 17 TRBJ2-5
CASSQAYRPNYGYTF TRBV14 NA 15 TRBJ1-2
CASSLVLAASTDTQYF TRBV7-6 TRBD2 16 TRBJ2-3
CASSSFDRGSPGDTQYF TRBV28 TRBD1 17 TRBJ2-3
CASSRVGSEKLFF TRBV4-2 NA 13 TRBJ1-4
CASSVRDVSGNTIYF TRBV9 NA 15 TRBJ1-3
CASGSLAGGLDTQYF TRBV9 TRBD2 15 TRBJ2-3
CASSPRQVAYNEQFF TRBV4-1 NA 15 TRBJ2-1
CASSLEDRGTDTQYF TRBV5-1 TRBD1 15 TRBJ2-3
CASSSLGQTGHNQPQHF TRBV7-2 NA 17 TRBJ1-5
CASSQEDRGSAKNIQYF TRBV4-1 TRBD1 17 TRBJ2-4
CASSLVGSRVANTGELFF TRBV5-1 NA 18 TRBJ2-2
CASSLGGRETQYF TRBV7-2 NA 13 TRBJ2-5
CASSSTGFESPLHF TRBV2 TRBD1 14 TRBJ1-6
CASNERQGISNQPQHF TRBV5-5 TRBD1 16 TRBJ1-5